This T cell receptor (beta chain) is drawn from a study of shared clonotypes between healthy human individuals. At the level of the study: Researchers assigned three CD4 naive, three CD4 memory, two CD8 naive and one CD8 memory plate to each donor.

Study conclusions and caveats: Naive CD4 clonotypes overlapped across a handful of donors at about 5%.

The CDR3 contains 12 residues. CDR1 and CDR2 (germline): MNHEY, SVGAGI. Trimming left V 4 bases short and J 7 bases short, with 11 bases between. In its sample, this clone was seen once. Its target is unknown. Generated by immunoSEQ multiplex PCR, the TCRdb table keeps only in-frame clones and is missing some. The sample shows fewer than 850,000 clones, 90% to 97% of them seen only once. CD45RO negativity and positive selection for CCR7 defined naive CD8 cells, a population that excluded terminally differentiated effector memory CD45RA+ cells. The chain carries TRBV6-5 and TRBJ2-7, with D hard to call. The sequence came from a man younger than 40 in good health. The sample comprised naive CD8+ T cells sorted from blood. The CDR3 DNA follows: TGTGCCAGCAGTTCCTATCTGGGGGAGCAGTACTTC. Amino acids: CASSSYLGEQYF.